A selection of T cell receptor beta chains follows, all from one sample in a study of patients and donors after allogeneic stem cell transplantation. TCRdb fed the RT-PCR reads into MiXCR, producing one record per CDR3 protein. This sample has 70,000 to 75,000 distinct CDR3 sequences, with about 30% found just once. The sample consisted of blood, either unsorted or a sorted T cell fraction (not recorded which). The receptors originated from a human donor who was either an allogeneic HSCT recipient or a stem cell or donor lymphocyte infusion donor (not recorded which). It is not recorded whose cells these are; they may come from a transplant donor. CDR3s include the opening cysteine and the closing phenylalanine or tryptophan. Fields, in order: clone size, J gene, V gene, D gene, CDR3 DNA, CDR3 protein. D genes are given only for firm matches. Size tells how often a clone was seen (once, few, many) or the class of an expanded clone, and some rows leave it out.

clone size: few
J gene: TRBJ2-1
V gene: TRBV5-1
D gene: TRBD1
CDR3 DNA: TGCGCCAGCAGCACGAGGACAGGGGACGAGCAGTTCTTC
CDR3 protein: CASSTRTGDEQFF

clone size: NA
J gene: TRBJ2-3
V gene: TRBV5-1
D gene: TRBD2
CDR3 DNA: TGCGCCAGCAGCGCCGGGGGGGCCGAGGATACGCAGTATTTT
CDR3 protein: CASSAGGAEDTQYF

clone size: NA
J gene: TRBJ2-1
V gene: TRBV9
D gene: NA
CDR3 DNA: TGTGCCAGCAGCGTAAGGTCCGTCCCGGAACCCAATGAGCAGTTCTTC
CDR3 protein: CASSVRSVPEPNEQFF

clone size: once
J gene: TRBJ2-1
V gene: TRBV20-1
D gene: NA
CDR3 DNA: TGCAGTGCCAAGAGATACAATGAGCAGTTCTTC
CDR3 protein: CSAKRYNEQFF

clone size: NA
J gene: TRBJ1-2
V gene: TRBV30
D gene: NA
CDR3 DNA: TGTGCCTGGACCGGGCACTATGGCTACACCTTC
CDR3 protein: CAWTGHYGYTF

clone size: NA
J gene: TRBJ2-1
V gene: TRBV9
D gene: TRBD2
CDR3 DNA: TGTGCCAGCAGCGTAGCCGGACTAGCGGGGTACAATGAGCAGTTCTTC
CDR3 protein: CASSVAGLAGYNEQFF

clone size: few
J gene: TRBJ1-6
V gene: TRBV4-1
D gene: NA
CDR3 DNA: TGCGCCAGCAGCCAAGGGTCTAATAATTCACCCCTCCACTTT
CDR3 protein: CASSQGSNNSPLHF

clone size: NA
J gene: TRBJ1-1
V gene: TRBV7-3
D gene: NA
CDR3 DNA: TGTGCCAGCAGCCCGGCGTTGGGGAACACTGAAGCTTTCTTT
CDR3 protein: CASSPALGNTEAFF

clone size: many
J gene: TRBJ1-5
V gene: TRBV9
D gene: NA
CDR3 DNA: TGTGCCAGCAGCGTCTATGGGGACAGCAATCAGCCCCAGCATTTT
CDR3 protein: CASSVYGDSNQPQHF

clone size: NA
J gene: TRBJ2-3
V gene: TRBV4-2
D gene: NA
CDR3 DNA: TGTGCCAGCAGCCAAGATCAAGGGACAGATACGCAGTATTTT
CDR3 protein: CASSQDQGTDTQYF

clone size: many
J gene: TRBJ2-3
V gene: TRBV6-2/TRBV6-3
D gene: TRBD2
CDR3 DNA: TGTGCCAGCAGTTACGGGGCGGGAGAAACAGATACGCAGTATTTT
CDR3 protein: CASSYGAGETDTQYF

clone size: NA
J gene: TRBJ2-1
V gene: TRBV7-8
D gene: NA
CDR3 DNA: TGTGCCAGCAGCTTAAGACGAGTAGGGCGCGGGGACTCCTACAATGAGCAGTTCTTC
CDR3 protein: CASSLRRVGRGDSYNEQFF